The 13 T cell receptor beta chains below were found in one sample sequenced in a study of T cell responses to AZD1222 COVID-19 vaccine (dated by TCRdb to the early 2020s). The library was built by means of the immunoSEQ multiplex PCR assay. TCRdb re-hosts the immuneACCESS table, in-frame sequences only. Its copies lack some clones; in the studies checked, an unresolved V gene accounts for under half of them, and the cause for the rest is not known. For this sample the table gives 200,000 to 250,000 clones, of which around 94% were detected only once. The top ten constitute around 1.5% of the sample. The time point label for this specimen denotes: about 28 days (+/-7) after the second vaccine dose. In the paper's terms, the treatment or condition label means: meningococcal conjugate vaccine given as trial control. The sequences come from peripheral blood, collected 28 days after the second dose of the MenACWY control vaccine. Receptors originate from an adult who received the MenACWY meningococcal vaccine as a control.

The chain carries TRBV6-5 and TRBJ2-2; TRBD2 aligns across 9 bases. Germline CDR1 MNHEY, CDR2 SVGAGI. V trimming: 6 bases; J trimming: 4 bases; junction bases outside the gene matches: 3. CDR3 length: 14 amino acids. CDR3 sequence: CASRSGGLTGELFF. The CDR3 region has the DNA TGTGCCAGCAGAAGCGGGGGGCTCACCGGGGAGCTGTTTTTT.

V gene TRBV28 combines with J gene TRBJ1-5; unclear D gene. The ends were cut back, 3 bases at V and 0 bases at J, with 12 bases in the middle. The CDR3 covers 16 residues. CDR1 and CDR2 from the germline V gene are MDHEN and SYDVKM. Written as DNA, the CDR3 is TGTGCCAGCAGTTTTTACGGCAGGAGTAGCAATCAGCCCCAGCATTTT. Protein product: CASSFYGRSSNQPQHF.

The rearrangement joins TRBV9 to TRBJ1-1; 11 bases are a match to TRBD1. The CDR3 is made up of 18 amino acids. Germline V gene sequence: CDR1 SGDLS, CDR2 YYNGEE. J gave up 1 base and V 2 bases, and 10 bases lay outside the gene matches. CDR3 sequence (DNA): TGTGCCAGCAGCGTGGGGACAGGGGGAGAAATGGAGAACACTGAAGCTTTCTTT. It specifies CASSVGTGGEMENTEAFF.

The rearrangement links TRBV4-1 to TRBJ2-7; 8 nucleotides line up with TRBD1. V was pared by 0 bases and J by 4 bases, with 14 bases of the junction left unmatched. Germline CDR1 and CDR2: MGHRA and YSYEKL. CDR3 length: 18 residues. The CDR3 sequence is CASSQDSRTGRSMYEQYF. CDR3 nucleotide sequence: TGCGCCAGCAGCCAAGATTCTAGGACAGGGAGAAGTATGTACGAGCAGTACTTC.

The V call is TRBV4-3, the J call TRBJ1-4; 9 bases agree with TRBD1. With V trimmed by 4 bases and J by 12 bases, 15 bases remained unmatched. CDR3 length equals 16 residues. Germline-derived CDR1 and CDR2 are LGHNA and YSLEER. The CDR3 protein is CASSRDVRDRDNELFF. The CDR3 DNA sequence: TGCGCCAGCAGCCGAGACGTCCGGGACAGGGACAATGAACTGTTTTTT.

The rearrangement joins TRBV6-5 to TRBJ2-3; 8 bases align to TRBD1. Unmatched junction bases numbered 8, after V lost 4 bases and J lost 5 bases. The CDR3 consists of 15 residues. CDR1 MNHEY and CDR2 SVGAGI come from the germline V gene. CDR3 sequence reads: CASSFGQGRVDTQYF. The CDR3, as DNA: TGTGCCAGCAGTTTCGGACAGGGAAGGGTAGATACGCAGTATTTT.

V usage is TRBV19 and J usage is TRBJ2-1, with D perhaps matching TRBD2 (5 bases). V dropped 5 bases and J dropped 6 bases, with 14 bases sitting between them. Per germline, CDR1 LNHDA and CDR2 SQIVND (reference sequence). The CDR3 extends over 14 amino acids. CDR3 sequence (DNA): TGTGCCAGTAGTGGGATTGATACTAGCAATGAGCAGTTCTTC. It is translated as CASSGIDTSNEQFF.

The V and J genes are TRBV29-1 and TRBJ1-4; 9 positions match TRBD1. There are 12 residues in the CDR3. Germline V gives CDR1 SQVTM, CDR2 ANQGSEA. J was trimmed by 8 bases and V by 6 bases; bases with no gene match: 4. The CDR3 sequence: CSVGTGREKLFF. For the CDR3, the DNA is TGCAGCGTCGGGACAGGGCGGGAAAAACTGTTTTTT.

The chain couples TRBV19 to TRBJ2-5; 8 bases fit TRBD1. In germline, CDR1 is LNHDA, CDR2 SQIVND (reference sequence). With V trimmed by 3 bases and J by 4 bases, 7 bases remained unmatched. The CDR3 is 15 amino acids. Here the CDR3 reads CASSMAGGRGETQYF. The DNA of the CDR3 is TGTGCCAGTAGTATGGCAGGGGGCCGGGGAGAGACCCAGTACTTC.

The rearrangement links TRBV28 to TRBJ1-2, with TRBD1 identical over 7 bases. Looked up from germline, CDR1 is MDHEN and CDR2 is SYDVKM. CDR3 length equals 13 residues. Trimming removed 7 bases from V and 4 bases from J; junction bases left unmatched: 6. In DNA form, the CDR3 reads TGTGCCAGCACCCCACAGGGGTTCTATGGCTACACCTTC. Residues: CASTPQGFYGYTF.

This clone came up once. The rearrangement uses TRBV2 and TRBJ2-4; the D gene is possibly TRBD2 (5 bases). The V gene lost 2 bases and the J gene lost 0 bases, with 8 bases spanning the gap. Germline-derived CDR1 and CDR2 are SNHLY and FYNNEI. The CDR3 is 15 residues long. Written as DNA, the CDR3 is TGTGCCAGCAGTGAAAGGGAGATAGCCAAAAACATTCAGTACTTC. Translating gives CASSEREIAKNIQYF.

This clone was recorded a few times. The CDR3 loop is CASSLALAGVQETQYF. The DNA of the CDR3 is TGCGCCAGCAGCTTGGCCCTAGCGGGCGTCCAAGAGACCCAGTACTTC. V gene TRBV5-1 combines with J gene TRBJ2-5; 8 bases map to TRBD2. V was pared by 0 bases and J by 1 base, with 5 bases of the junction left unmatched. The CDR3 loop spans 16 amino acids. CDR1 and CDR2 (germline): SGHRS, YFSETQ.

J is TRBJ1-4 and V is TRBV5-6, with D possibly TRBD1 on 5 matching bases. CDR1 and CDR2 (germline): SGHDT, YYEEEE. The V end was cut by 4 bases, the J end by 0 bases, with 19 bases between. The CDR3 runs to 18 residues. The CDR3 reads CASSPVRGTGPTNEKLFF. The CDR3 DNA sequence: TGTGCCAGCAGCCCGGTCCGGGGGACCGGACCAACTAATGAAAAACTGTTTTTT. The full variable domain, in which reference TRBV5-6 and TRBJ1-4 provide the parts outside the CDR3, is DAGVTQSPTHLIKTRGQQVTLRCSPKSGHDTVSWYQQALGQGPQFIFQYYEEEERQRGNFPDRFSGHQFPNYSSELNVNALLLGDSALYLCASSPVRGTGPTNEKLFFGSGTQLSVL.